The rows below give T cell receptor beta chains drawn from one sample of a study of Graves' ophthalmopathy and Graves' hyperthyroidism. MiXCR was run by TCRdb on the multiplex PCR reads, yielding one entry per CDR3 protein. The data show 660,000 or so distinct CDR3 sequences, roughly 39% seen once. Sequenced input: peripheral blood. The source is an adult man with Graves' ophthalmopathy. The CDR3 runs from the conserved cysteine through the conserved F or W. The order of the fields is V gene, J gene, clone size, D gene, CDR3 protein, CDR3 DNA. D genes are given only for firm matches. Where a row states a size, it is once, few, many or the class of an expanded clone; other rows omit it.

TRBV7-3	TRBJ2-2	few	TRBD1	CASRLGQGGTGELFF	TGTGCCAGCCGCCTGGGACAGGGAGGTACCGGGGAGCTGTTTTTT
TRBV7-9	TRBJ2-2	many	-	CASSSSGGGGEVTGELFF	TGTGCCAGCAGCTCCTCAGGAGGTGGAGGGGAGGTCACCGGGGAGCTGTTTTTT
TRBV10-3	TRBJ2-1	-	-	CAISEWADNEQFF	TGTGCCATCAGTGAGTGGGCAGACAATGAGCAGTTCTTC
TRBV7-3	TRBJ1-6	-	TRBD1	CASSSGQGPLHF	TGTGCCAGCAGCTCGGGACAGGGGCCCCTCCACTTT
TRBV19	TRBJ1-5	many	TRBD1	CASRVASRDRDQPQHF	TGTGCCAGTAGAGTAGCATCACGGGACAGGGATCAGCCCCAGCATTTT
TRBV29-1	TRBJ2-7	many	TRBD1	CSVAGTGVYEQYF	TGCAGCGTGGCCGGGACAGGGGTCTACGAGCAGTACTTC
TRBV29-1	TRBJ2-6	-	TRBD1	CSVEPGTGKNTEAF	TGCAGCGTTGAACCCGGGACAGGGAAGAACACTGAAGCTTTC
TRBV7-9	TRBJ2-2	many	TRBD2	CASSISGRNTGELFF	TGTGCCAGCAGCATTAGCGGGAGGAACACCGGGGAGCTGTTTTTT
TRBV29-1	TRBJ1-2	-	-	CSLSPRNYGYTF	TGCAGCTTGTCTCCACGAAACTATGGCTACACCTTC
TRBV15	TRBJ2-5	-	TRBD2	CATSRTRGGRETQYF	TGTGCCACCAGCAGAACACGGGGGGGCAGAGAGACCCAGTACTTC
TRBV29-1	TRBJ1-2	-	-	CSPGEGPFDYGYTF	TGCAGCCCAGGTGAGGGGCCCTTTGACTATGGCTACACCTTC
TRBV12-3/TRBV12-4	TRBJ1-1	few	-	CASTLILNTEAFF	TGTGCCAGCACCCTCATCTTGAACACTGAAGCTTTCTTT
TRBV7-2	TRBJ1-1	-	-	CASSQDPRAKAFF	TGCGCCAGCAGCCAAGACCCGAGAGCGAAAGCTTTCTTT
TRBV9	TRBJ1-3	-	-	CASSGTGRSDLSGNTIYF	TGTGCCAGCAGCGGGACCGGACGGTCGGACCTCTCTGGAAACACCATATATTTT
TRBV7-8	TRBJ2-7	many	TRBD2	CASSLGLASYEQYF	TGTGCCAGCAGCTTGGGACTAGCGTCGTACGAGCAGTACTTC
TRBV2	TRBJ2-1	once	TRBD1	CASSESANPPGQHNEQFF	TGTGCCAGCAGTGAAAGCGCGAACCCACCGGGACAGCACAATGAGCAGTTCTTC
TRBV10-3	TRBJ1-2	many	-	CAIRDRAPEPDYGYTF	TGTGCCATCAGGGACCGGGCCCCCGAGCCCGACTATGGCTACACCTTC
TRBV7-6	TRBJ2-7	-	TRBD2	CASSLLSGVFSYEQYF	TGTGCCAGCAGCTTACTAAGCGGGGTTTTCTCCTACGAGCAGTACTTC
TRBV2	TRBJ1-6	-	-	CASSARSNSPLHF	TGTGCCAGCAGTGCTCGGAGCAATTCACCCCTCCACTTT
TRBV20-1	TRBJ1-6	-	-	CSARSGTSGNSPLHF	TGCAGTGCTAGATCGGGGACTAGCGGGAATTCACCCCTCCACTTT
TRBV20-1	TRBJ1-1	many	-	CSAGQWGTEAFF	TGCAGTGCTGGACAGTGGGGAACTGAAGCTTTCTTT
TRBV19	TRBJ2-5	many	-	CASSSTETKETQYF	TGTGCCAGTAGTTCCACCGAGACTAAGGAGACCCAGTACTTC
TRBV14	TRBJ1-1	many	-	CASSQEVNTEAFF	TGTGCCAGCAGCCAAGAGGTGAACACTGAAGCTTTCTTT
TRBV12-3/TRBV12-4	TRBJ2-2	few	-	CASSGLWRSPGELFF	TGTGCCAGCAGTGGCCTATGGAGATCTCCCGGGGAGCTGTTTTTT
TRBV29-1	TRBJ2-6	-	-	CSVGAGLASGANVLTF	TGCAGCGTTGGGGCGGGACTCGCCTCTGGGGCCAACGTCCTGACTTTC
TRBV25-1	TRBJ1-2	many	TRBD1	CASSGGTGGRYGYTF	TGTGCCAGCAGTGGTGGGACAGGGGGGAGGTATGGCTACACCTTC
TRBV20-1	TRBJ1-3	few	-	CSARGGSGNTIYF	TGCAGTGCTAGGGGGGGATCTGGAAACACCATATATTTT
TRBV2	TRBJ1-5	-	-	CASSGAQGAGSDQPQHF	TGTGCCAGCAGTGGAGCCCAAGGGGCAGGGTCTGATCAGCCCCAGCATTTT
TRBV5-1	TRBJ2-7	-	-	CASSPPGVREQYF	TGCGCCAGCAGCCCTCCGGGAGTTCGCGAGCAGTACTTC
TRBV5-4	TRBJ2-3	-	-	CASSFDGVLSNTQYF	TGTGCCAGCAGCTTTGATGGTGTCTTATCGAATACGCAGTATTTT
TRBV28	TRBJ2-7	-	-	CASREGTDGQQYF	TGTGCCAGCAGGGAAGGGACTGACGGACAGCAGTACTTC
TRBV10-3	TRBJ1-1	-	TRBD1	CAISLGTENTEAFF	TGTGCCATCAGTCTTGGGACAGAGAACACTGAAGCTTTCTTT
TRBV20-1	TRBJ1-5	once	-	CSASGTIDQPQHF	TGCAGTGCATCCGGGACCATCGATCAGCCCCAGCATTTT
TRBV14	TRBJ2-7	-	TRBD2	CASSQVAGGLYEQYF	TGTGCCAGCAGCCAAGTAGCGGGGGGTCTCTACGAGCAGTACTTC
TRBV10-2	TRBJ2-7	many	-	CASNLDSAFSYEQYF	TGCGCCAGCAACCTGGACAGCGCTTTCTCCTACGAGCAGTACTTC
TRBV24-1	TRBJ2-1	few	TRBD1	CATGGGRGRNEQFF	TGTGCCACCGGAGGGGGCAGGGGGCGCAATGAGCAGTTCTTC
TRBV7-8	TRBJ2-2	-	-	CASSLRQSPTGKLFF	TGTGCCAGCAGCTTAAGACAGTCCCCTACCGGGAAGCTGTTTTTT
TRBV6-1	TRBJ2-1	-	TRBD2	CASRPRGDDNEQFF	TGTGCCAGCAGACCCCGGGGGGACGACAATGAGCAGTTCTTC
TRBV20-1	TRBJ1-2	few	-	CSAPTLTGPYGYTF	TGCAGTGCTCCAACCTTAACAGGGCCCTATGGCTACACCTTC
TRBV7-6	TRBJ2-2	many	-	CASSLANGGELFF	TGTGCCAGCAGCTTAGCCAACGGGGGGGAGCTGTTTTTT